A single sample is the source of the 4 T cell receptor beta chains below, sequenced in a study of T cell changes during pregnancy in multiple sclerosis. The assay was immunoSEQ multiplex PCR, and TCRdb's table has in-frame clones only and misses some. The data show tens of thousands of clones, with 90% seen just once and roughly 3.2% held by the top ten. This specimen was CD8+ T cells from peripheral blood mononuclear cells, taken before pregnancy. All receptors come from a female donor with multiple sclerosis, enrolled in a pregnancy study.

This clone was found a few times. V usage is TRBV7-7 and J usage is TRBJ1-4; D not resolved. Germline CDR1 is SSHAT and CDR2 is FNYEAQ (reference sequence). CDR3 size: 14 residues. Trimming left V 4 bases short and J 6 bases short, with 12 bases between. CDR3 nucleotide sequence: TGTGCCAGCAGCTCCACATTCGGGGATGAAAAACTGTTTTTT. The encoded protein is CASSSTFGDEKLFF.

The chain employs TRBV4-3 and TRBJ2-7; possibly TRBD1 for D (5 bases). Germline lookup yields CDR1 LGHNA and CDR2 YSLEER. V shed 0 bases and J shed 0 bases, with 12 bases lying between them. The CDR3 length is 16 residues. CDR3 DNA sequence: TGCGCCAGCAGCCAAGATTGGGTGGACATCTCCTACGAGCAGTACTTC. It codes for CASSQDWVDISYEQYF.

This chain joins TRBV27 and TRBJ2-3; possibly TRBD1 for D (6 bases). The CDR3 has 15 residues. Per the germline V gene, CDR1 is MNHEY and CDR2 is SMNVEV (reference sequence). V was pared by 2 bases and J by 5 bases, with 14 bases between. The chain's CDR3 is CASSLKTGFKDTQYF. The CDR3 region has the DNA TGTGCCAGCAGTTTAAAGACAGGCTTCAAAGATACGCAGTATTTT.

The chain has TRBV2 and TRBJ2-4, with D maybe TRBD2 (5 bases). Trimming shortened V by 6 bases and J by 0 bases, and 15 bases separated the two germline ends. Germline lookup yields CDR1 SNHLY and CDR2 FYNNEI. CDR3 length: 16 amino acids. The CDR3 region is CASSLSGAGAKNIQYF. The CDR3 DNA follows: TGTGCCAGCAGCCTCAGCGGTGCGGGAGCCAAAAACATTCAGTACTTC.